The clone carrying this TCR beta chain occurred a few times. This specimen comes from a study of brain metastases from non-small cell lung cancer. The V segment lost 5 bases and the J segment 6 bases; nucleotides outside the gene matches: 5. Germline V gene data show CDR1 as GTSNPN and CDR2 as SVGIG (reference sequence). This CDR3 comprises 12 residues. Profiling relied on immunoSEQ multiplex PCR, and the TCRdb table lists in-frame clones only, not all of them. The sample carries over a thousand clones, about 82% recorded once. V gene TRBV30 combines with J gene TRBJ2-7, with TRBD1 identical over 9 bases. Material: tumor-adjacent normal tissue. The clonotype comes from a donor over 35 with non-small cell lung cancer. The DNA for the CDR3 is TGTGCCTGGGGACAGGGGTTCGGCGAGCAGTACTTC. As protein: CAWGQGFGEQYF.